The 29 T cell receptor beta chains given below trace back to one sample, sequenced in a study of blood T cell repertoires in COVID-19. Assay used: immunoSEQ multiplex PCR; TCRdb lists only in-frame clones, some missing. Among approximately 210,000 clones listed, 85% to 90% were seen once. The sequenced sample consisted of peripheral blood. Receptors originate from a woman aged 70-85 years with acute or convalescent COVID-19.

In this sample, this clone turned up a few times. The V and J genes are TRBV6-1 and TRBJ2-1, with 8 bases identical to TRBD2. Germline lookup yields CDR1 MNHNS and CDR2 SASEGT. V gave up 4 bases and J gave up 7 bases; unmatched junction bases: 15. The CDR3 spans 17 residues. Here the CDR3 DNA reads TGTGCCAGCAGTGCCCACGTCACGGGGACTAGAGGTAATGAGCAGTTCTTC. As protein: CASSAHVTGTRGNEQFF.

This chain joins TRBV2 and TRBJ1-1; TRBD1 is a possible D gene (5 bases). The CDR3 spans 14 residues. Between the trimmed V and J ends, which lost 7 bases and 0 bases, there was a span of 12 bases. Germline CDR1 reads SNHLY; CDR2 reads FYNNEI. This CDR3 is CASTSQGLNTEAFF. The CDR3 DNA sequence: TGTGCCAGCACGTCGCAGGGCTTGAACACTGAAGCTTTCTTT.

This chain joins TRBV7-2 and TRBJ2-7; 7 bases align to TRBD1. Germline V CDR1 and CDR2: SGHTA, FQGNSA. V lost 5 bases, J lost 1 base, and 5 bases stayed unmatched. This CDR3 region has 14 residues. The CDR3 loop is CASSNRQGSYEQYF. CDR3 in DNA: TGTGCCAGCAGCAACCGACAGGGATCCTACGAGCAGTACTTC.

The V call is TRBV7-3, the J call TRBJ2-3, with TRBD1 identical over 8 bases. Germline V CDR1 and CDR2: SGHTA, FQGTGA. The CDR3 totals 16 residues. V was pared by 2 bases and J by 7 bases, with 11 bases of the junction left unmatched. Here the CDR3 DNA reads TGTGCCAGCAGCTTAGGCACAGGGGGAGCTAGGAATACGCAGTATTTT. Translation: CASSLGTGGARNTQYF.

The rearrangement uses TRBV11-2 and TRBJ2-1; 9 nucleotides line up with TRBD2. Losses at the gene ends were 3 bases for V and 8 bases for J; bases not matched to a gene: 2. CDR1 and CDR2 from the germline V gene are SGHAT and FQNNGV. The CDR3 is made up of 13 amino acids. Here the CDR3 DNA reads TGTGCCAGCAGCTTCGCGGGGGGGTATGAGCAGTTCTTC. Protein product: CASSFAGGYEQFF. Looking up the rest from reference TRBV11-2 and TRBJ2-1 gives the full variable domain: EAGVAQSPRYKIIEKRQSVAFWCNPISGHATLYWYQQILGQGPKLLIQFQNNGVVDDSQLPKDRFSAERLKGVDSTLKIQPAKLEDSAVYLCASSFAGGYEQFFGPGTRLTVL.

This clone has only a few counts. The J gene is TRBJ2-2, the V gene TRBV4-1, with 7 bases matching TRBD1. This CDR3 spans 16 amino acids. J lost 3 bases, V lost 0 bases, and 4 bases had no gene match. Germline V gene lookup returns CDR1 MGHRA and CDR2 YSYEKL. The CDR3 protein is CASSQDPTGDTGELFF. The CDR3 DNA reads TGCGCCAGCAGCCAAGATCCCACAGGGGACACCGGGGAGCTGTTTTTT.

This clone was detected once. The chain is built from TRBV5-1 and TRBJ2-1, with 9 bases identical to TRBD2. Trimming removed 0 bases from V and 4 bases from J; junction bases left unmatched: 8. Looked up from germline, CDR1 is SGHRS and CDR2 is YFSETQ. CDR3 length: 17 amino acids. The CDR3 sequence: CASSLGPTSGPYNEQFF. The DNA of the CDR3 is TGCGCCAGCAGCTTGGGTCCCACTAGCGGGCCATACAATGAGCAGTTCTTC.

The chain joins TRBV28 to TRBJ2-4, with 9 bases fitting TRBD1. Germline V gene sequence: CDR1 MDHEN, CDR2 SYDVKM. This CDR3 is 15 amino acids long. V lost 7 bases and J lost 4; bases outside the gene matches: 8. CDR3: CASTTGTGRKNIQYF. For the CDR3, the DNA is TGTGCCAGCACCACCGGGACAGGGAGAAAAAACATTCAGTACTTC.

This sequence joins TRBV11-2 and TRBJ2-5; possible D gene TRBD1, 6 bases. V was clipped by 5 bases and J by 0 bases, with 7 bases between them. Germline V gives CDR1 SGHAT, CDR2 FQNNGV. The CDR3 length is 13 residues. The CDR3 coding sequence is TGTGCCAGCAGCACAGGGTACCAAGAGACCCAGTACTTC. Translated, it gives CASSTGYQETQYF. The full variable domain, completed using reference TRBV11-2 and TRBJ2-5, is EAGVAQSPRYKIIEKRQSVAFWCNPISGHATLYWYQQILGQGPKLLIQFQNNGVVDDSQLPKDRFSAERLKGVDSTLKIQPAKLEDSAVYLCASSTGYQETQYFGPGTRLLVL.

The chain employs TRBV11-2 and TRBJ1-6; TRBD1 aligns across 7 bases. The CDR3 contains 15 residues. CDR1 and CDR2 (germline): SGHAT, FQNNGV. Trimming at V came to 1 base and at J to 6 bases, leaving 3 bases not matched to a gene. In DNA form, the CDR3 reads TGTGCCAGCAGCTTAGGAGGGGGCGTTAATTCACCCCTCCACTTT. Amino acid sequence: CASSLGGGVNSPLHF.

V gene TRBV7-3 combines with J gene TRBJ2-3, with 8 bases lining up with TRBD1. Germline lookup yields CDR1 SGHTA and CDR2 FQGTGA. The ends lost 4 bases at V and 4 bases at J; junction bases unmatched: 13. This CDR3 region has 17 residues. The CDR3 spells CASSSFSRTGIADTQYF. CDR3 coding DNA: TGTGCCAGCAGCTCATTTAGCCGGACAGGGATTGCAGATACGCAGTATTTT.

The V call is TRBV11-3, the J call TRBJ2-5, with D tentatively TRBD2 (6 bases). This CDR3 is built from 14 residues. The germline gives CDR1 SGHNT, CDR2 YENEEA. V lost 6 bases, J lost 5 bases, and 16 bases lay in between. CDR3 bases: TGTGCCAGCAGTAGCGGCGGGTCGTGGGAGACCCAGTACTTC. Translated: CASSSGGSWETQYF.

The chain recombines TRBV7-8 with TRBJ2-3; the match to TRBD1 covers 10 bases. V lost 5 bases and J lost 1; bases outside the gene matches: 12. CDR1 is SGHVS and CDR2 is FQNEAQ in the germline V gene. This CDR3 is built from 18 residues. CDR3 in DNA: TGTGCCAGCAGCGTTACCAGTACCGGGACAGGGGGCACAGATACGCAGTATTTT. The encoded protein is CASSVTSTGTGGTDTQYF.

The J gene is TRBJ1-3, the V gene TRBV5-4; D might be TRBD1 (5 bases). CDR1 and CDR2 (germline): SGHNT, YYREEE (reference sequence). V gave up 5 bases and J gave up 1 base, with 10 bases separating them. The CDR3 is made up of 14 amino acids. The CDR3 loop is CASSYRGSGNTIYF. Written as DNA, the CDR3 is TGTGCCAGCAGTTATAGGGGATCTGGAAACACCATATATTTT.

The chain employs TRBV5-6 and TRBJ1-1; D gene ambiguous. The V end was cut by 0 bases, the J end by 0 bases, with 15 bases between. CDR1 is SGHDT, CDR2 YYEEEE, per germline. The CDR3 is 17 amino acids. Here the CDR3 DNA reads TGTGCCAGCAGCTTGGAAGCCCCGGGGATATTGAACACTGAAGCTTTCTTT. It is translated as CASSLEAPGILNTEAFF.

A note on this clone: Distinct nucleotide sequences in the sample also encode this CDR3. This chain connects TRBV5-1 to TRBJ1-4, with 9 bases matching TRBD1. The V and J ends lost 4 bases and 3 bases, in that order; junction bases with no gene match: 4. Germline V gene data show CDR1 as SGHRS and CDR2 as YFSETQ. This CDR3 contains 15 residues. CDR3 sequence: CASSARQGANEKLFF. The CDR3 DNA reads TGCGCCAGCAGCGCCCGACAGGGGGCTAATGAAAAACTGTTTTTT.

This clone occurred a few times. V usage is TRBV7-2 and J usage is TRBJ2-7; 9 bases line up with TRBD2. The CDR3 covers 18 residues. V shed 1 base, J shed 1 base, and the junction held 11 bases outside the gene matches. Germline-derived CDR1 and CDR2 are SGHTA and FQGNSA. Here the CDR3 reads CASSLDGVAGASSYEQYF. The CDR3 region has the DNA TGTGCCAGCAGCTTAGACGGAGTAGCGGGGGCCTCATCCTACGAGCAGTACTTC.

A single count supports this clone. This chain links TRBV5-4 with TRBJ1-2; D is ambiguous. Germline values: CDR1 SGHNT, CDR2 YYREEE (reference sequence). This CDR3 comprises 15 residues. The V end lost 0 bases, the J end lost 1 base, and 10 bases lay between the germline ends. The CDR3 here is CASSLDRTFNYGYTF. CDR3 in DNA: TGTGCCAGCAGCTTGGACAGAACCTTTAACTATGGCTACACCTTC.

The chain links TRBV27 to TRBJ2-3, with TRBD2 identical over 8 bases. The V gene end was trimmed by 6 bases and the J gene end by 0 bases; junction bases not matched to a gene: 5. CDR1 is MNHEY, CDR2 SMNVEV, per germline (reference sequence). The CDR3 runs 15 residues. CDR3 nucleotide sequence: TGTGCCAGCAGCCGAACTAGCGGAAGCACAGATACGCAGTATTTT. Translation: CASSRTSGSTDTQYF.

V and J are TRBV3-1 (or the pseudogene TRBV3-2) and TRBJ2-1; D is ambiguous. CDR3 length: 15 residues. Germline V gene data show CDR1 as LGHDT and CDR2 as YNNKEL (reference sequence). V gave up 0 bases and J gave up 6 bases, with 12 bases separating them. The DNA for the CDR3 is TGTGCCAGCAGCCAAGATCCGCAGGCTTTCAATGAGCAGTTCTTC. This gives the protein CASSQDPQAFNEQFF.

V gene TRBV12-5 combines with J gene TRBJ2-7; the D is unclear. The CDR3 is made up of 15 amino acids. Trimming took 5 bases from V and 5 from J, leaving 19 bases between them. Germline loops: CDR1 LGHNT, CDR2 FRNRAP. CDR3 region: CASGPHRSIRDEQYF. The CDR3 nucleotides read TGTGCTAGTGGTCCCCACCGGTCCATCCGGGACGAGCAGTACTTC.

The chain combines TRBV6-5 with TRBJ1-2; possible D gene TRBD1, 6 bases. In germline, CDR1 is MNHEY, CDR2 SVGAGI. CDR3 size: 13 residues. The V and J ends lost 0 bases and 7 bases respectively, with 9 bases between them. The CDR3 DNA sequence: TGTGCCAGCAGTTACTCAACAGGGTTTGGCTACACCTTC. Protein: CASSYSTGFGYTF.

The rearrangement joins TRBV5-1 to TRBJ2-3, with 8 bases fitting TRBD1. Germline trimming cut 4 bases from V and 5 bases from J; bases unmatched to any gene: 15. The CDR3 loop spans 17 amino acids. Germline values: CDR1 SGHRS, CDR2 YFSETQ. The DNA for the CDR3 is TGCGCCAGCAGCCTAAGCCCCGGGACAGGCGTAGGAGATACGCAGTATTTT. This codes for CASSLSPGTGVGDTQYF.

V gene TRBV19 combines with J gene TRBJ1-1, with 7 bases fitting TRBD1. V trimming: 6 bases; J trimming: 11 bases; junction bases outside the gene matches: 12. The CDR3 extends over 13 amino acids. Germline-derived CDR1 and CDR2 are LNHDA and SQIVND (reference sequence). The CDR3 DNA is TGTGCCAGTAGGGGGACAGAGCACCTGAGGGCTTTCTTT. Its translation is CASRGTEHLRAFF.

This chain joins TRBV6-5 and TRBJ2-7, with D possibly TRBD1 on 5 matching bases. CDR1 MNHEY and CDR2 SVGAGI come from the germline V gene. This CDR3 region has 15 residues. V was shortened by 1 base and J by 3 bases, with 13 bases between the two germline ends. The CDR3 region is CASSYYGKGDYEQYF. The CDR3 region has the DNA TGTGCCAGCAGTTACTACGGCAAAGGGGACTACGAGCAGTACTTC.

This chain joins TRBV9 and TRBJ2-3, with 13 nucleotides matching TRBD2. The germline V gene encodes CDR1 SGDLS and CDR2 YYNGEE. The CDR3 runs 16 residues. The V segment lost 3 bases and the J segment 1 base; nucleotides outside the gene matches: 2. The CDR3 here is CASSGTSGRGTDTQYF. Here the CDR3 DNA reads TGTGCCAGCAGCGGAACTAGCGGGAGGGGCACAGATACGCAGTATTTT.

Written as DNA, the CDR3 is TGCGCCAGCAGCCCGGGGGGTGAGGGGAACATTCAGTACTTC. Protein sequence: CASSPGGEGNIQYF. This chain joins TRBV5-1 and TRBJ2-4; TRBD2 matches at 7 bases. The V gene's germline CDR1 is SGHRS and CDR2 YFSETQ. V was clipped by 4 bases and J by 7 bases; unmatched bases: 8. The CDR3 spans 14 residues. The complete variable domain, with remaining parts taken from reference TRBV5-1 and TRBJ2-4, reads KAGVTQTPRYLIKTRGQQVTLSCSPISGHRSVSWYQQTPGQGLQFLFEYFSETQRNKGNFPGRFSGRQFSNSRSEMNVSTLELGDSALYLCASSPGGEGNIQYFGAGTRLSVL.

The chain is built from TRBV2 and TRBJ1-3, with 9 bases identical to TRBD1. Germline values: CDR1 SNHLY, CDR2 FYNNEI. The CDR3 has 18 amino acids. V trimming: 6 bases; J trimming: 0 bases; junction bases outside the gene matches: 12. The CDR3 sequence: CASRATGTGLRSGNTIYF. The CDR3 DNA sequence: TGTGCCAGCAGGGCCACCGGGACAGGGCTACGCTCTGGAAACACCATATATTTT.

V and J are TRBV6-6 and TRBJ1-5; D possibly corresponds to TRBD1 (6 bases). The V and J ends lost 5 bases and 4 bases respectively, with 18 bases between them. The germline CDR1 and CDR2 sequences are MNHNY and SVGAGI (reference sequence). The CDR3 runs to 16 residues. The CDR3 region has the DNA TGTGCCAGCAGTGCCTCAGGGGATTATGGTAATCAGCCCCAGCATTTT. Its protein product is CASSASGDYGNQPQHF.